The 11 T cell receptor beta chains listed next were all sequenced from one sample in a study of blood T cells in healthy people across ages. Using a J-beta primer mix together with a sample-barcoded 5' primer, a second PCR was run for roughly 7 to 11 cycles. A single record per CDR3 protein comes from TCRdb applying MiXCR to the 5' RACE reads. This table holds around 990,000 distinct CDR3 sequences, 30% to 40% found once. The sequenced material came from blood. The source of these receptors is a man aged 18 to 30 in good health.

The chain has TRBV4-3 and TRBJ2-2; TRBD2 is a possible D gene (6 bases). The CDR3 runs 15 residues. The germline V gene has CDR1 LGHNA and CDR2 YSLEER. V dropped 4 bases and J dropped 2 bases, with 11 bases sitting between them. The CDR3 loop reads CASSPGAINTGELFF. The CDR3 DNA sequence: TGCGCCAGCAGCCCGGGAGCGATAAACACCGGGGAGCTGTTTTTT.

CDR3 region: CASSQGRTGGIGQPQHF. DNA for the CDR3: TGCGCCAGCAGCCAAGGGAGGACAGGGGGGATTGGTCAGCCCCAGCATTTT. V and J are TRBV4-1 and TRBJ1-5; TRBD1 agrees at 10 bases. This CDR3 comprises 17 residues. Per the germline V gene, CDR1 is MGHRA and CDR2 is YSYEKL. Unmatched junction bases numbered 9, after V lost 1 base and J lost 6 bases.

This chain uses TRBV4-1 with TRBJ1-1; 10 bases align to TRBD1. Trimming at V came to 4 bases and at J to 6 bases, leaving 8 bases not matched to a gene. The CDR3 contains 15 residues. Germline-derived CDR1 and CDR2 are MGHRA and YSYEKL. The CDR3 here is CASSRWTGGNAEAFF. DNA of the CDR3: TGCGCCAGCAGCCGCTGGACAGGGGGAAACGCTGAAGCTTTCTTT.

This clonotype was observed a few times. For the CDR3, the DNA is TGTGCCAGCAGCAGGAACAGGGGATCGTACTATGGCTACACCTTC. Its translation: CASSRNRGSYYGYTF. This rearrangement joins TRBV12-3 or TRBV12-4 to TRBJ1-2; 7 bases fit TRBD1. The CDR3 runs 15 residues. V was clipped by 6 bases and J by 3 bases; unmatched bases: 10.

The chain links TRBV20-1 to TRBJ2-7; D remains ambiguous. V was clipped by 3 bases and J by 0 bases, with 9 bases between them. Germline V gene data show CDR1 as DFQATT and CDR2 as SNEGSKA (reference sequence). The CDR3 sequence is 13 residues long. CDR3 sequence reads: CSASPRLSYEQYF. The CDR3 DNA follows: TGCAGTGCTAGTCCCAGACTCTCCTACGAGCAGTACTTC.

This clonotype was found a few times. In DNA, the CDR3 is TGTGCCAGCAGTGTCAGACAGGTTGGCTACACCTTC. Protein sequence: CASSVRQVGYTF. V usage is TRBV12-3 or TRBV12-4 and J usage is TRBJ1-2; tentatively, D is TRBD1 (6 bases). The CDR3 contains 12 residues. V gave up 5 bases and J gave up 7 bases, with 11 bases separating them.

The rearrangement uses TRBV5-1 and TRBJ2-1; TRBD1 agrees at 8 bases. The end of the DNA is better explained by TRBJ2-7, so the J call may be wrong. This CDR3 has 15 amino acids. The germline V gene encodes CDR1 SGHRS and CDR2 YFSETQ. The CDR3 reads CASSSGQGPYNEQYF. CDR3 in DNA: TGCGCCAGCAGCTCCGGACAGGGCCCTTACAATGAGCAGTACTTC.

V is TRBV6-2 or TRBV6-3 and J is TRBJ2-7, with D perhaps matching TRBD1 (6 bases). Germline V lookup: CDR1 MNHEY, CDR2 SVGEGT. This CDR3 comprises 15 residues. V was pared by 5 bases and J by 0 bases, with 14 bases between. The CDR3 DNA sequence: TGTGCCAGCAGTAAATGGACAGTAGACTCCTACGAGCAGTACTTC. Translation gives CASSKWTVDSYEQYF.

The chain employs TRBV7-2 and TRBJ1-2, with a possible D match to TRBD1 (5 bases). The CDR3 extends over 14 amino acids. The germline V gene encodes CDR1 SGHTA and CDR2 FQGNSA. V lost 2 bases and J 6 bases, leaving 13 bases between the germline ends. The CDR3 nucleotides are TGTGCCAGCAGCTTATCGACAGTGAGCCATGGCTACACCTTC. It translates to CASSLSTVSHGYTF.

This chain joins TRBV7-9 and TRBJ1-5; possible D gene TRBD1, 5 bases. This CDR3 spans 16 amino acids. Germline CDR1 and CDR2: SEHNR and FQNEAQ (reference sequence). Between the trimmed V and J ends, which lost 5 bases and 3 bases, there was a span of 17 bases. This chain's CDR3 is CASSTIDSRSNQPQHF. CDR3 coding DNA: TGTGCCAGCAGCACCATCGACAGTCGGTCCAATCAGCCCCAGCATTTT.

Only a few counts were recorded for this clonotype. The V and J genes are TRBV2 and TRBJ2-7; 7 bases are a match to TRBD1. The CDR3 has 11 residues. Germline CDR1 and CDR2: SNHLY and FYNNEI. V dropped 7 bases and J dropped 11; count of bases not matched to a gene: 8. The chain's CDR3 is CASKDRVKKYF. Written as DNA, the CDR3 is TGTGCCAGCAAAGACAGGGTGAAGAAGTACTTC.